This T cell receptor beta chain came from a study of T cell responses to AZD1222 COVID-19 vaccine. Study outcomes and limitations: Repertoires were sampled only after the peak T cell response. The study identified only five or six AZD1222 recipients as seropositive at baseline.

Generated by immunoSEQ multiplex PCR, the TCRdb table keeps only in-frame clones and is missing some. The sample consists of over 75,000 clones, approximately 85% of them appearing once. Points on this clone: Its antigen remains unknown.

The receptor comes from an adult who received the AZD1222 COVID-19 vaccine. Sequences were derived from peripheral blood, sampled 28 days after the second AZD1222 dose.

The CDR3 nucleotides are TGTGCCAGCAGAGGGGACAGGAACGCCTTCGGGTCAGCTTTCTTT. Encoded protein: CASRGDRNAFGSAFF. The chain joins TRBV28 to TRBJ1-1; TRBD1 aligns across 8 bases. The CDR3 sequence is 15 residues long. Germline V gene lookup returns CDR1 MDHEN and CDR2 SYDVKM. The V gene end was trimmed by 6 bases and the J gene end by 10 bases; junction bases not matched to a gene: 16.